This TCR beta chain was captured in a study of OX40 agonist ivuxolimab in advanced cancers. Study summary: Partial responses were recorded for three patients, including one with hepatocellular carcinoma and two with cutaneous melanoma.

Remarks on this clone: The antigen is unknown.

The junction had 8 bases not matched to a gene; V was cut back by 6 bases and J by 3 bases. The germline gives CDR1 MNHEY, CDR2 SMNVEV (reference sequence). CDR3 size: 16 residues. Clones were sequenced by immunoSEQ multiplex PCR, and TCRdb holds only the in-frame ones, with some missing. The sample holds some 83,000 clones; roughly 90% are singletons and the top ten take about 0.7%. The study, taken as a whole, reports: Low normalized T-cell clonal expansion was additionally recorded for some nonresponders. Expanded clones were, on average, more numerous in CD8+ T cells than in CD4+. At 0.1 to 3.0 mg/kg, CD4+ and CD8+ blood T cells expanded clonally by week 6.

The rearrangement links TRBV27 to TRBJ2-3, with 11 bases aligning to TRBD2. This specimen was CD4+ or CD8+ T cells sorted from blood, taken in a trial of the OX40 agonist ivuxolimab. This TCR came from an adult with an advanced solid tumor such as melanoma, head and neck, liver or kidney cancer. The CDR3: CASRKTSGSGTDTQYF. CDR3 sequence (DNA): TGTGCCAGCAGGAAAACTAGCGGGAGTGGAACAGATACGCAGTATTTT.